This T cell receptor beta chain was identified in a study of CD8 T cells in Susac syndrome. The wider study: Patients with Susac syndrome were therapy-naive, on corticosteroids, or on intravenous immunoglobulin alone at blood draw.

Diagnostic criteria for definite or probable disease, in their recently defined form, were met by the patients with Susac syndrome. About 0.45 to 1 ug RNA was reverse transcribed with random hexamers. From the immunoSEQ multiplex PCR reads, TCRdb called clonotypes with MiXCR, one entry per CDR3 protein. Among fewer than 200,000 distinct CDR3 sequences listed, around 94% were seen once. The sequence was obtained from a human donor with Susac syndrome. The sequencing input was CD4+ T cells from PBMCs.

The CDR3 is CSVKDSTSTDTQYF. CDR3 DNA sequence: TGCAGCGTTAAGGACAGTACTAGCACAGATACGCAGTATTTT. V and J are TRBV29-1 and TRBJ2-3; D perhaps matches TRBD1 (6 bases). CDR3 length equals 14 residues. V was cut by 5 bases and J by 0 bases, with 12 bases left in between. The germline V gene encodes CDR1 SQVTM and CDR2 ANQGSEA.